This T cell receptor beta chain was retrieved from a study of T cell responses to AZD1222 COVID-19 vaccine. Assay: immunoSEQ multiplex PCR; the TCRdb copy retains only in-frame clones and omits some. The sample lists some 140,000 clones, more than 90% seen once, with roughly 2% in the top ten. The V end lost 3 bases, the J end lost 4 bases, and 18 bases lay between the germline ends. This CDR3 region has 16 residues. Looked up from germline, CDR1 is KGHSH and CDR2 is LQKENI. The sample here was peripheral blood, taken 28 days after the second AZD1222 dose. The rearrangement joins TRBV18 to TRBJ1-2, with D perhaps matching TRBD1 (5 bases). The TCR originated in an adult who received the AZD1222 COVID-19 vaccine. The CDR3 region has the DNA TGTGCCAGCTCACCCACGCTGGGCAGGGTGAGCTATGGCTACACCTTC. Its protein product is CASSPTLGRVSYGYTF.